This T cell receptor (beta chain) was identified in a study of cytomegalovirus exposure and HLA in healthy donors. The germline CDR1 and CDR2 sequences are MGHDK and SYGVNS. With 3 bases removed from V and 0 bases from J, the gap between germline ends came to 3 bases. This CDR3 contains 14 residues. PCR employed 60 Vbeta and 13 Jbeta primers. TCRdb's copy holds only in-frame clones and misses some; the assay was immunoSEQ multiplex PCR. The sample has some 250,000 clones, about 81% seen once. The sequence was obtained from a woman aged 40 to 50 in good health and CMV-seropositive. The chain combines TRBV25-1 with TRBJ2-6; D ambiguous. The material sequenced was PBMCs. For the CDR3, the DNA is TGTGCCAGCAGTGATATCTCTGGGGCCAACGTCCTGACTTTC. Translation: CASSDISGANVLTF.